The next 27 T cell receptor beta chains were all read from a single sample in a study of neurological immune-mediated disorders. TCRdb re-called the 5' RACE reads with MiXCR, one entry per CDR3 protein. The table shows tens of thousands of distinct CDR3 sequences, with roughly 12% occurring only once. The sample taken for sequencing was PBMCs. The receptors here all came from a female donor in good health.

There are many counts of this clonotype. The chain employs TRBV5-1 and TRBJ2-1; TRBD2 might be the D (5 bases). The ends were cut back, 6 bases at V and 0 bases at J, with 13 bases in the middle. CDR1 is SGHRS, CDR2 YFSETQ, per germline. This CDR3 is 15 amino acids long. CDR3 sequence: CASTPRASSYNEQFF. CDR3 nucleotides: TGCGCCAGCACTCCGAGGGCAAGCTCCTACAATGAGCAGTTCTTC.

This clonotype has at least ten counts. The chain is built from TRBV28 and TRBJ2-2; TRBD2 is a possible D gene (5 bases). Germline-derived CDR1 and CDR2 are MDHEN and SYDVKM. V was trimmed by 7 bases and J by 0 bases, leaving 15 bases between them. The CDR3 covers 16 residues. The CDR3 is CASILAGTPNTGELFF. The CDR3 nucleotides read TGTGCCAGCATTCTGGCGGGCACACCGAACACCGGGGAGCTGTTTTTT.

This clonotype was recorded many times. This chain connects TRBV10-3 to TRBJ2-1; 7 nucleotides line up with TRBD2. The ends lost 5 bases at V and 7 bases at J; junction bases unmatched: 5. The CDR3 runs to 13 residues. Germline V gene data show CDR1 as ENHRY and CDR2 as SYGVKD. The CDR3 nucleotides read TGTGCCATCAGTCGGGGGGTGGAAAATGAGCAGTTCTTC. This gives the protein CAISRGVENEQFF.

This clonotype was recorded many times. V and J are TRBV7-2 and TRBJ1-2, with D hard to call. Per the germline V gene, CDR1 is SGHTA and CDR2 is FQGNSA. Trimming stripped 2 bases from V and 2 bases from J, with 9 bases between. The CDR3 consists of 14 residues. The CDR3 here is CASSLPGANYGYTF. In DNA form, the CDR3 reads TGTGCCAGCAGCTTACCGGGCGCGAACTATGGCTACACCTTC.

The CDR3 sequence is CASSLRQAANIEAFF. The CDR3 nucleotides read TGTGCCAGCAGTTTAAGGCAGGCCGCAAATATTGAAGCTTTCTTT. This sequence joins TRBV27 and TRBJ1-1; D gene uncertain. This CDR3 is 15 amino acids long. CDR1 and CDR2 from the germline V gene are MNHEY and SMNVEV (reference sequence). V lost 2 bases and J 7 bases, leaving 17 bases between the germline ends.

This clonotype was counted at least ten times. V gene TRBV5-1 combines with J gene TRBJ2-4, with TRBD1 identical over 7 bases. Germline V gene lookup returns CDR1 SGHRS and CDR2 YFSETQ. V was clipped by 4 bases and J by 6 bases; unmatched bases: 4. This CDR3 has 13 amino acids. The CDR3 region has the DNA TGCGCCAGCAGCCGGGACAGCATAAACATTCAGTACTTC. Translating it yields CASSRDSINIQYF.

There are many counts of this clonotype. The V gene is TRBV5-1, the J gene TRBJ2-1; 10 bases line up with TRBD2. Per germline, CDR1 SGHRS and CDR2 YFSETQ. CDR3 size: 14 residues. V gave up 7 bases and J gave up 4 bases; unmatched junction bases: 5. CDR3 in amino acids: CASSSGGGYNEQFF. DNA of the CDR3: TGCGCCAGCTCCAGCGGGGGGGGGTACAATGAGCAGTTCTTC. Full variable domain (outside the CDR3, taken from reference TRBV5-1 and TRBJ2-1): KAGVTQTPRYLIKTRGQQVTLSCSPISGHRSVSWYQQTPGQGLQFLFEYFSETQRNKGNFPGRFSGRQFSNSRSEMNVSTLELGDSALYLCASSSGGGYNEQFFGPGTRLTVL.

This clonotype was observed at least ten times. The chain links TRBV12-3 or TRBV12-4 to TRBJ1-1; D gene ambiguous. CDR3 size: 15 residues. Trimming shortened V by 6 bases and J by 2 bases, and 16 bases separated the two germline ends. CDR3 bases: TGTGCCAGCAGGCCTGAACAGAGAAGTAACACTGAAGCTTTCTTT. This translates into CASRPEQRSNTEAFF.

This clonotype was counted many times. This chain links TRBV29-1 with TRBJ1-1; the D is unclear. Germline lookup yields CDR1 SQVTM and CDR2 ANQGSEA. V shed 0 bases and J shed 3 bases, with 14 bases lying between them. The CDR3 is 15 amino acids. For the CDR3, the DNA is TGCAGCGTTGAAGATCTAGGGCCACTCCACACTGAAGCTTTCTTT. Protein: CSVEDLGPLHTEAFF.

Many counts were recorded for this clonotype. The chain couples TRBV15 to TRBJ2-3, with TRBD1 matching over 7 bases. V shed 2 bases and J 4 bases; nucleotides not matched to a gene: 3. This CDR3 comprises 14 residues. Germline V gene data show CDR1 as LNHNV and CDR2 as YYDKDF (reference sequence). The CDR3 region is CATSRRTGADTQYF. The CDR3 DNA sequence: TGTGCCACCAGCAGACGGACAGGTGCAGATACGCAGTATTTT.

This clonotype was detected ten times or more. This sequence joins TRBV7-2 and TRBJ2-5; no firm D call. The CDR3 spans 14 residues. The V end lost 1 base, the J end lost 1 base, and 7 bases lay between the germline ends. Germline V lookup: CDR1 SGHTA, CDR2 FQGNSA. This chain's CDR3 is CASSLVPFQETQYF. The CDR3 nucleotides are TGTGCCAGCAGCTTAGTACCCTTCCAAGAGACCCAGTACTTC.

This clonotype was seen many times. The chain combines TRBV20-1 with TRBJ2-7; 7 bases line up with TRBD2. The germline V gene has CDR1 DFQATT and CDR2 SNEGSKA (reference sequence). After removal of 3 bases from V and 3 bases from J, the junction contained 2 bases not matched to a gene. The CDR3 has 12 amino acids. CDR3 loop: CSARGGFYEQYF. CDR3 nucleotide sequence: TGCAGTGCTAGGGGGGGGTTCTACGAGCAGTACTTC.

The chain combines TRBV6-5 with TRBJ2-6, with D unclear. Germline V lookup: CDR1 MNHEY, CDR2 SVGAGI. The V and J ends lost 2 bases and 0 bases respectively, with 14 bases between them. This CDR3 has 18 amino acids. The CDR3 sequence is CASSYRILQGSGANVLTF. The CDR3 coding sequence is TGTGCCAGCAGTTACCGGATCCTACAAGGCTCTGGGGCCAACGTCCTGACTTTC.

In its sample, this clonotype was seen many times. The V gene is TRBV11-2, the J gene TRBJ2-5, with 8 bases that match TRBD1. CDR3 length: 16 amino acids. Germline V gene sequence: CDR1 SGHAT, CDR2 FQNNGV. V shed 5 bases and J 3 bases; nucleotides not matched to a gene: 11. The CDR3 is CASSPLGDRSKETQYF. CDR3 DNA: TGTGCCAGCAGCCCCCTGGGGGACAGGTCAAAAGAGACCCAGTACTTC.

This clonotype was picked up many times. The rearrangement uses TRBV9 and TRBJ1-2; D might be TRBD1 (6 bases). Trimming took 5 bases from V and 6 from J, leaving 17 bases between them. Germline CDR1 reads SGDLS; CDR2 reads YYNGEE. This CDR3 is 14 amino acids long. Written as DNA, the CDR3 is TGTGCCAGCAGTCAGGGGACATTCTATGATGGCTACACCTTC. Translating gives CASSQGTFYDGYTF.

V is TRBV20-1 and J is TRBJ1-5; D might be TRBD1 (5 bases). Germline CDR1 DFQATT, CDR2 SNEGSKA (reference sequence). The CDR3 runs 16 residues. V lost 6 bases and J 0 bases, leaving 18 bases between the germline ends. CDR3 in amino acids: CSAKMGGGHSNQPQHF. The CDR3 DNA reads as TGCAGTGCAAAGATGGGCGGCGGACATAGCAATCAGCCCCAGCATTTT.

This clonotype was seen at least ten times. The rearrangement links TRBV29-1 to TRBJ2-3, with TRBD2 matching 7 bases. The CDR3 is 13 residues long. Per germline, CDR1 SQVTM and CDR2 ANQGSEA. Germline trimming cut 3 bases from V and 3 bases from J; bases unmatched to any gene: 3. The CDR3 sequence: CSVDSRGTDTQYF. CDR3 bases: TGCAGCGTTGACTCGCGGGGGACAGATACGCAGTATTTT.

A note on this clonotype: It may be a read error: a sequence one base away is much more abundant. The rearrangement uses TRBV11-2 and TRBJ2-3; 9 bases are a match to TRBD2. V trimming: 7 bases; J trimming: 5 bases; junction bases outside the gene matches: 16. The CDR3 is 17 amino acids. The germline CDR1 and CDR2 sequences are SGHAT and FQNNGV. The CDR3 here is CASKRESGGLSEDTQYF. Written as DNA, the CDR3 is TGTGCCAGCAAACGGGAGAGCGGGGGGCTATCGGAAGATACGCAGTATTTT.

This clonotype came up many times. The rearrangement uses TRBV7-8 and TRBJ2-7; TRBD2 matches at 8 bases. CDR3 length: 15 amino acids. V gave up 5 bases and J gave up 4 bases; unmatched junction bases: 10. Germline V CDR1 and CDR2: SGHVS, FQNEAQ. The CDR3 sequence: CASSAGTSGIYEQYF. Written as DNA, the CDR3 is TGTGCCAGCAGCGCCGGGACTAGTGGAATTTACGAGCAGTACTTC.

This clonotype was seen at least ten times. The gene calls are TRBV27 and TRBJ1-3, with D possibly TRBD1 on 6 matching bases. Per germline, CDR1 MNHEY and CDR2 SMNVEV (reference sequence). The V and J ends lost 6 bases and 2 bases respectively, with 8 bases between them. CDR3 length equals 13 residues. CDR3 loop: CASRPGAGNTIYF. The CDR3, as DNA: TGTGCCAGCAGGCCAGGGGCTGGAAACACCATATATTTT.

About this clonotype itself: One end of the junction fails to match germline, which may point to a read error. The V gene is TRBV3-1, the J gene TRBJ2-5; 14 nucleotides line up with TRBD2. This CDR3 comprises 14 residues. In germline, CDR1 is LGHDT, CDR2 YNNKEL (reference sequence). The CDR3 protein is CVSSQGTSGGPVGF. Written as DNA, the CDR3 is TGTGTCAGTAGCCAAGGGACTAGCGGGGGCCCCGTGGGCTTC.

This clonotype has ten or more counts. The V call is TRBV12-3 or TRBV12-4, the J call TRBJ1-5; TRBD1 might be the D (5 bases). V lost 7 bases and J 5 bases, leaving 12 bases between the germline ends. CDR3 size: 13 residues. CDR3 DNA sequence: TGTGCCAGCAAAGCCGGCAGGGATCAGCCCCAGCATTTT. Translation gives CASKAGRDQPQHF.

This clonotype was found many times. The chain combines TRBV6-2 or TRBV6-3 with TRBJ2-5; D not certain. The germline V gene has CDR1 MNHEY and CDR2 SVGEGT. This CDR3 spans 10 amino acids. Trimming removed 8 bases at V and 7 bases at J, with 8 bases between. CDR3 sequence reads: CASGTVTQYF. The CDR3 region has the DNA TGTGCCAGCGGTACCGTGACCCAGTACTTC.

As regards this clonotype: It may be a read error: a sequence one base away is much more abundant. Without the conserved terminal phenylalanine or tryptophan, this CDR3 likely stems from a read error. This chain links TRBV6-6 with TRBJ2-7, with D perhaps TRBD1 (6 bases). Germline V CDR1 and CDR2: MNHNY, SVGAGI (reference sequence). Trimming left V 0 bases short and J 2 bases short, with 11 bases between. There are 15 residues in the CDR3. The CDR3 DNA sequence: TGTGCCAGCAGTTACTCGACAGGTCAGACCTACGAGCAGTACCTC. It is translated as CASSYSTGQTYEQYL.

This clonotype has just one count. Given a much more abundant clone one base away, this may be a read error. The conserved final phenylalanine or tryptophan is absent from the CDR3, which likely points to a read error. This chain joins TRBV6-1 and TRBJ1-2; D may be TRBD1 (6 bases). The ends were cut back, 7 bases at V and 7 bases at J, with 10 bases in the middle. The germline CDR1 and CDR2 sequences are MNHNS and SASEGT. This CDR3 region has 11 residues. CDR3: CASIQGPGYTY. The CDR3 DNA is TGTGCCAGCATTCAGGGGCCTGGCTACACCTAC.

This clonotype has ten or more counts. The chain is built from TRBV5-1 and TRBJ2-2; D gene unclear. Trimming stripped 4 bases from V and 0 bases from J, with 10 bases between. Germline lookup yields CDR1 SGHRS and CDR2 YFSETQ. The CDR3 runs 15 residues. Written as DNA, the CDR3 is TGCGCCAGCAGCATATTATCCCCGAACACCGGGGAGCTGTTTTTT. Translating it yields CASSILSPNTGELFF.

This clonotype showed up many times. The CDR3 bases are TGCAGTGCTAGCGGTAGTGGCCCAGGCACAGATACGCAGTATTTT. Its protein is CSASGSGPGTDTQYF. This rearrangement joins TRBV20-1 to TRBJ2-3; no definite D call. Trimming stripped 3 bases from V and 1 base from J, with 14 bases between. The CDR3 is 15 residues long. Germline V CDR1 and CDR2: DFQATT, SNEGSKA (reference sequence).